The clone carrying this TCR beta chain was seen repeatedly, ten times or more. This record belongs to a study of T cells in Graves' hyperthyroidism and ophthalmopathy. What was amplified from RNA transcripts were TCR beta CDR3 regions. HTBI primers were employed in a first-round RT-PCR of the TCR CDR3. TCRdb redid the calling of the multiplex PCR reads with MiXCR, one entry per CDR3 protein. The data contain around 240,000 distinct CDR3 sequences, 14% to 15% of them singletons. The CDR3 totals 15 residues. Between the trimmed V and J ends, which lost 6 bases and 3 bases, there was a span of 18 bases. CDR1 is SEHNR, CDR2 FQNEAQ, per germline (reference sequence).

The V call is TRBV7-9, the J call TRBJ2-7; a weak D match, TRBD2 (7 bases). The TCR was taken from a woman in her thirties or forties with Graves' hyperthyroidism that later progressed to Graves' ophthalmopathy. Sequenced material: blood. This CDR3 reads CASRGGLADRYEQYF. The CDR3 DNA reads TGTGCCAGCAGGGGGGGGCTAGCGGATCGCTACGAGCAGTACTTC. Variable domain in full (rest from reference TRBV7-9 and TRBJ2-7): DTGVSQNPRHKITKRGQNVTFRCDPISEHNRLYWYRQTLGQGPEFLTYFQNEAQLEKSRLLSDRFSAERPKGSFSTLEIQRTEQGDSAMYLCASRGGLADRYEQYFGPGTRLTVT.